These T cell receptor beta chains were read from a single sample in a study of beta chain features in type 1 diabetes. Data came from immunoSEQ multiplex PCR; TCRdb stores just in-frame clones and leaves some out. The table records roughly 230,000 clones, 9.6% of them present only once. The sequenced sample consisted of naive CD4+ T cells from blood. These receptors all stem from a woman between 18 and 29 years old in good health. Each CDR3 is given with its conserved first and last residue. Each record gives: V gene, D gene, clone size, J gene, CDR3 length, CDR3 protein, CDR3 DNA. The D gene is left open where the match is weak. Clone size appears in some rows only: once, few, many, or a class for an expanded clone.

TRBV5-1	-	-	TRBJ1-2	13	CASTAQGGYGYTF	TGCGCCAGCACTGCGCAGGGCGGCTATGGCTACACCTTC
TRBV5-1	TRBD2	-	TRBJ2-1	16	CASSWGLAGRLNEQFF	TGCGCCAGCAGCTGGGGACTAGCGGGCAGGCTAAATGAGCAGTTCTTC
TRBV7-6	-	-	TRBJ2-7	15	CASSLAGGGSYEQYF	TGTGCCAGCAGCTTAGCGGGGGGTGGGTCCTACGAGCAGTACTTC
TRBV7-2	TRBD2	-	TRBJ2-3	14	CASSLSGITDTQYF	TGTGCCAGCAGCTTGAGCGGGATCACAGATACGCAGTATTTT
TRBV7-2	TRBD2	few	TRBJ2-1	16	CASSWTSGRGTNEQFF	TGTGCCAGCAGCTGGACTAGCGGGAGGGGCACCAATGAGCAGTTCTTC
TRBV4-2	TRBD2	few	TRBJ2-1	16	CASSLGPSGSSNEQFF	TGTGCCAGCAGCCTCGGGCCCAGCGGGAGTTCGAATGAGCAGTTCTTC
TRBV11-2	-	-	TRBJ1-4	11	CASSPNEKLFF	TGTGCCAGCAGCCCGAATGAAAAACTGTTTTTT
TRBV5-1	TRBD1	-	TRBJ2-7	14	CASSWTGLSYEQYF	TGCGCCAGCAGCTGGACAGGGTTGAGCTACGAGCAGTACTTC
TRBV30	-	few	TRBJ2-7	12	CAWSVNTYEQYF	TGTGCCTGGAGTGTGAACACCTACGAGCAGTACTTC
TRBV10-3	-	-	TRBJ1-1	14	CAISEGTLNTEAFF	TGTGCCATCAGTGAAGGGACACTGAACACTGAAGCTTTCTTT
TRBV7-3	TRBD1	-	TRBJ1-2	13	CASSLRQGSGYTF	TGTGCCAGCAGCTTAAGACAGGGAAGTGGCTACACCTTC
TRBV15	TRBD2	few	TRBJ2-2	16	CATSRAAGANTGELFF	TGTGCCACCAGCAGAGCGGCGGGGGCGAACACCGGGGAGCTGTTTTTT
TRBV6-1	-	few	TRBJ2-1	16	CASSGLARVNYNEQFF	TGTGCCAGCAGTGGCTTAGCGAGAGTAAACTACAATGAGCAGTTCTTC
TRBV1	-	few	TRBJ2-4	15	CTRGTSGLAKNIQYF	TGCACCAGGGGGACTAGCGGACTAGCCAAAAACATTCAGTACTTC
TRBV7-2	-	-	TRBJ2-7	11	CASSPLYEQYF	TGTGCCAGCAGCCCACTCTACGAGCAGTACTTC
TRBV27	-	-	TRBJ1-5	12	CASSSGGQPQHF	TGTGCCAGCAGTTCCGGGGGTCAGCCCCAGCATTTT
TRBV29-1	TRBD1	few	TRBJ1-1	13	CSGDRGRNTEAFF	TGCAGCGGGGACAGGGGGCGAAACACTGAAGCTTTCTTT
TRBV7-2	-	-	TRBJ1-3	16	CASSAGRGVSGNTIYF	TGTGCCAGCAGCGCCGGGCGGGGGGTCTCTGGAAACACCATATATTTT
TRBV7-2	TRBD1	-	TRBJ2-7	14	CASSRTGGSYEQYF	TGTGCCAGCAGCCGGACAGGGGGATCCTACGAGCAGTACTTC
TRBV29-1	TRBD2	-	TRBJ2-3	14	CSVRRLATADTQYF	TGCAGCGTCAGACGACTAGCAACCGCGGATACGCAGTATTTT
TRBV5-1	TRBD1	-	TRBJ1-1	15	CASSWGQLLNTEAFF	TGCGCCAGCAGCTGGGGACAGCTCTTGAACACTGAAGCTTTCTTT
TRBV11-2	-	-	TRBJ2-1	15	CASSLGLASLYEQFF	TGTGCCAGCAGCTTAGGCCTAGCTTCACTTTATGAGCAGTTCTTC
TRBV23-1	-	many	TRBJ1-1	15	CASSQQPGVGTEAFF	TGCGCCAGCAGTCAGCAGCCCGGGGTAGGGACTGAAGCTTTCTTT
TRBV19	TRBD1	few	TRBJ2-2	14	CASRQGVVTGELFF	TGTGCCAGTAGGCAGGGGGTCGTCACCGGGGAGCTGTTTTTT
TRBV19	-	few	TRBJ2-7	13	CASSQASSYEQYF	TGTGCCAGTAGTCAGGCGAGCTCCTACGAGCAGTACTTC
TRBV19	-	few	TRBJ2-6	16	CASSIKQFSGANVLTF	TGTGCCAGTAGTATTAAACAGTTCTCTGGGGCCAACGTCCTGACTTTC
TRBV29-1	TRBD1	many	TRBJ2-1	11	CSVFRGNEQFF	TGCAGCGTCTTCAGGGGGAATGAGCAGTTCTTC
TRBV30	TRBD2	many	TRBJ2-1	16	CAWSPLAGGPWNEQFF	TGTGCCTGGAGTCCTCTAGCGGGAGGGCCATGGAATGAGCAGTTCTTC
TRBV5-1	TRBD1	-	TRBJ2-3	16	CASSFLGDRVTDTQYF	TGCGCCAGCAGCTTCTTAGGGGACAGGGTGACAGATACGCAGTATTTT
TRBV7-9	TRBD2	-	TRBJ2-2	17	CASSLGFRGRDGGELFF	TGTGCCAGCAGCTTAGGTTTTCGCGGGAGAGATGGCGGGGAGCTGTTTTTT
TRBV10-1	-	-	TRBJ1-5	13	CASSAEVNQPQHF	TGCGCCAGCAGTGCGGAGGTAAATCAGCCCCAGCATTTT
TRBV5-4	-	many	TRBJ1-2	15	CASSLLRVGGGGYTF	TGTGCCAGCAGCTTGTTACGAGTCGGGGGAGGCGGCTACACCTTC
TRBV7-2	-	many	TRBJ2-7	13	CASSQDSAYEQYF	TGTGCCAGCAGCCAAGACTCGGCCTACGAGCAGTACTTC